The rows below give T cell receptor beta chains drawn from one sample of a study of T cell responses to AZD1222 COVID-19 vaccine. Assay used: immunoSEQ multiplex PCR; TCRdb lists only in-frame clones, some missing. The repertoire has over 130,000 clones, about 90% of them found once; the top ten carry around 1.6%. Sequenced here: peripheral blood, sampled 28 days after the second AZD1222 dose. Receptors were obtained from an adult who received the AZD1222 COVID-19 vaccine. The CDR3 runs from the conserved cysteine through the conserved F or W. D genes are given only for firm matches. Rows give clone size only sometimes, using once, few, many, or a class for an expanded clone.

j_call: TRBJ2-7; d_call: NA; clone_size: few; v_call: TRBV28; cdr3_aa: CASSYMTGTSPYEQYF; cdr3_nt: TGTGCCAGCAGTTATATGACCGGGACTTCCCCATACGAGCAGTACTTC
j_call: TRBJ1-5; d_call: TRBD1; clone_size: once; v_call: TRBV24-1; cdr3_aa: CATSSGWGQASNQPQHF; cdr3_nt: TGTGCCACCAGTTCCGGTTGGGGACAGGCCAGCAATCAGCCCCAGCATTTT
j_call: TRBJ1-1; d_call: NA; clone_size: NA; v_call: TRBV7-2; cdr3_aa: CASSFVGYTEAFF; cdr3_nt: TGTGCCAGCAGCTTCGTGGGGTACACTGAAGCTTTCTTT
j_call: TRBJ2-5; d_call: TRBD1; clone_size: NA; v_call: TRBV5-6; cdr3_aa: CASSQDRDEQETQYF; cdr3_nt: TGTGCCAGCAGCCAGGACAGGGACGAGCAAGAGACCCAGTACTTC
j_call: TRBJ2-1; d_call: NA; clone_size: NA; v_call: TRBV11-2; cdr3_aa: CASSLIGGYNEQFF; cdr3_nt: TGTGCCAGCAGCTTAATAGGCGGTTACAATGAGCAGTTCTTC
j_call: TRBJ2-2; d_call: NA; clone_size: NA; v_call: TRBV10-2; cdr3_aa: CASLAGELFF; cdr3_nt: TGCGCCAGCTTAGCCGGGGAGCTGTTTTTT
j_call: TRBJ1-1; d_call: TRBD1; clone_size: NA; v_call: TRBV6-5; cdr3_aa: CASRSTGAQAFF; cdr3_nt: TGTGCCAGCAGATCGACAGGGGCCCAAGCTTTCTTT
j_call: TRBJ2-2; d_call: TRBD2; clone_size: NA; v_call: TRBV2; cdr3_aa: CASIATRGVGTGELFF; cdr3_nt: TGTGCCAGCATTGCTACGCGGGGGGTAGGCACCGGGGAGCTGTTTTTT
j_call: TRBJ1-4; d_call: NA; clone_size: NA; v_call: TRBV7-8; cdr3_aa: CASSPPPGYEKLFF; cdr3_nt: TGTGCCAGCAGCCCACCCCCAGGGTATGAAAAACTGTTTTTT
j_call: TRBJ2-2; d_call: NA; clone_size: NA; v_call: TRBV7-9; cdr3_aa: CASSLEPRGTGELFF; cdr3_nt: TGTGCCAGCAGCTTAGAACCTCGGGGCACCGGGGAGCTGTTTTTT
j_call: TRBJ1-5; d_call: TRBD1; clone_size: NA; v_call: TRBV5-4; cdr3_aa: CASSAGGTGSNQPQHF; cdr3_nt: TGTGCCAGCAGCGCTGGTGGGACAGGTAGCAATCAGCCCCAGCATTTT
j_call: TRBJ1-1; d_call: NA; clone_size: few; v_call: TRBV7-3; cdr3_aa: CASSSQGNTEAFF; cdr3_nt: TGTGCCAGCAGCTCACAGGGGAACACTGAAGCTTTCTTT
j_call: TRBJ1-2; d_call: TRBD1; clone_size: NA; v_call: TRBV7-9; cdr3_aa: CASSLAGTENYGYTF; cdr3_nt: TGTGCCAGCAGCTTAGCCGGGACAGAGAACTATGGCTACACCTTC
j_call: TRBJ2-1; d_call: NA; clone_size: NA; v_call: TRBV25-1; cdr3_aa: CASIRGNEQFF; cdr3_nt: TGTGCCAGCATCAGAGGAAATGAGCAGTTCTTC
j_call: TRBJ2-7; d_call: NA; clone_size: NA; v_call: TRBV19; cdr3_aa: CASSTGGGYEQYF; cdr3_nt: TGTGCCAGTAGTACCGGAGGGGGCTACGAGCAGTACTTC
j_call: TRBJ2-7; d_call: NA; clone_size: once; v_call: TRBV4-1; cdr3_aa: CASSQEGGDEQYF; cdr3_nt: TGCGCCAGCAGCCAAGAAGGCGGGGACGAGCAGTACTTC
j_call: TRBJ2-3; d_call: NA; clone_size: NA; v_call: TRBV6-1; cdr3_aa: CASSSGTSTDTQYF; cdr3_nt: TGTGCCAGCAGTAGCGGGACAAGCACAGATACGCAGTATTTT
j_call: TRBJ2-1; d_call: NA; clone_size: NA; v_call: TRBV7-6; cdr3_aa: CASSPVGSANEQFF; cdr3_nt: TGTGCCAGCAGCCCTGTCGGGAGTGCCAATGAGCAGTTCTTC
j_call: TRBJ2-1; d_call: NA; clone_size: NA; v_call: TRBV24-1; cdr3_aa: CATSDGTRGWNHNEQFF; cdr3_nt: TGTGCCACCAGTGACGGAACGAGGGGGTGGAACCACAATGAGCAGTTCTTC
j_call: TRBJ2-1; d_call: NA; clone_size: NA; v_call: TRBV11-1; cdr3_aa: CASRALALMGEQFF; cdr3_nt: TGTGCCAGCAGAGCCCTTGCTCTTATGGGTGAGCAGTTCTTC
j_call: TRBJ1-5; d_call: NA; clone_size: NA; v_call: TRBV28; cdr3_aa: CASSFEGDQPQHF; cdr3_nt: TGTGCCAGCAGTTTTGAGGGGGACCAGCCCCAGCATTTT
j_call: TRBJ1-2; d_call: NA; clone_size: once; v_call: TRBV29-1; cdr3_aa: CSTGGSDGYTF; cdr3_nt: TGCAGCACGGGGGGGTCCGATGGCTACACCTTC
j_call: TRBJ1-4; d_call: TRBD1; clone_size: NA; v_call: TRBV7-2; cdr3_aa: CASSLVGQGSNEKLFF; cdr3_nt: TGTGCCAGCAGCTTAGTAGGACAGGGCAGTAATGAAAAACTGTTTTTT
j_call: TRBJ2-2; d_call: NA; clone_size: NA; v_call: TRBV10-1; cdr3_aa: CASQRVNTGELFF; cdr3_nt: TGCGCCAGCCAAAGAGTGAACACCGGGGAGCTGTTTTTT
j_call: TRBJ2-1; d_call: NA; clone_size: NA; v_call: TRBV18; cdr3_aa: CASSNRESSYNEQFF; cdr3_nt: TGTGCCAGCTCAAACAGGGAGAGCTCCTACAATGAGCAGTTCTTC
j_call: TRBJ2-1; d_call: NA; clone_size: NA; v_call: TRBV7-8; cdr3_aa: CASSLMPLSGVYNEQFF; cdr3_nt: TGTGCCAGCAGCTTAATGCCCCTGTCGGGGGTGTACAATGAGCAGTTCTTC
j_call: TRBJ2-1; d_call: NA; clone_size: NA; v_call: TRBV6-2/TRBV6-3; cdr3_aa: CASSDGTRLVYNEQFF; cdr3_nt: TGTGCCAGCAGTGACGGGACACGACTCGTCTACAATGAGCAGTTCTTC
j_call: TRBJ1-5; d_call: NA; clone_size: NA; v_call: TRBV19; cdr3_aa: CASIPPRGKGGNQPQHF; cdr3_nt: TGTGCCAGTATCCCCCCTCGGGGAAAGGGAGGCAATCAGCCCCAGCATTTT
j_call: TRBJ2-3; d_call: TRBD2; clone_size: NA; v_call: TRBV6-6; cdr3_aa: CASELAGGYTQYF; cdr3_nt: TGTGCCAGCGAACTAGCGGGGGGTTATACGCAGTATTTT
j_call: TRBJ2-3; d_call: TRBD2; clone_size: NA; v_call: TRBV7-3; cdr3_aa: CASSLRLAGSVDTQYF; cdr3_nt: TGTGCCAGCAGCTTACGACTAGCGGGTTCTGTAGATACGCAGTATTTT
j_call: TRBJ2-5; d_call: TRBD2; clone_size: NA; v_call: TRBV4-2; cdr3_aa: CASSQAPQRGQETQYF; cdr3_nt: TGTGCCAGCAGCCAAGCTCCCCAGCGGGGTCAAGAGACCCAGTACTTC
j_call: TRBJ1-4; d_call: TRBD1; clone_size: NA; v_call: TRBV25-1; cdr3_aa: CASGRGPELFF; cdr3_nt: TGTGCCAGCGGAAGGGGGCCGGAACTGTTTTTT
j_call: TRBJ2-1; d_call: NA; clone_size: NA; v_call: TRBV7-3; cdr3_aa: CASSGTGTTYNEQFF; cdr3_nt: TGTGCCAGCAGCGGGACCGGGACAACCTACAATGAGCAGTTCTTC
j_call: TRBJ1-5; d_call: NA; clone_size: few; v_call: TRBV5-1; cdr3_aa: CASSSFLSTRRSNQPQHF; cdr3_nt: TGCGCCAGCAGCTCCTTCCTATCCACTCGGAGGAGCAATCAGCCCCAGCATTTT
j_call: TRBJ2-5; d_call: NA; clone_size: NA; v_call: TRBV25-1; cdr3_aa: CASSLKETQYF; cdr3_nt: TGTGCCAGCAGCTTAAAAGAGACCCAGTACTTC
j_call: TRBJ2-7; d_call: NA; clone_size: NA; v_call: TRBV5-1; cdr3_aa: CASSLDRSAVYEQYF; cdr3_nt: TGCGCCAGCAGCCTGGACCGGTCAGCGGTCTACGAGCAGTACTTC
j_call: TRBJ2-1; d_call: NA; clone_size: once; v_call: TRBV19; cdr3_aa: CASSIWGERGNEQFF; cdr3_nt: TGTGCCAGTAGTATATGGGGGGAAAGGGGCAATGAGCAGTTCTTC
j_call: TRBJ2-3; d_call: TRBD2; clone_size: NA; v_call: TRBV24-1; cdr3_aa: CATSDFAAGGANTQYF; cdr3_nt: TGTGCCACCAGTGATTTCGCGGCGGGAGGGGCCAATACGCAGTATTTT
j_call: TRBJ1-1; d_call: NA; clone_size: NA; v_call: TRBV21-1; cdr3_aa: CASSVRGDDTEAFF; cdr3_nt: TGTGCCAGCAGTGTCCGGGGGGATGACACTGAAGCTTTCTTT
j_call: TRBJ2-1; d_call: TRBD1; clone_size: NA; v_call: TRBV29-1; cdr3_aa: CSVDLEQGNWNEQFF; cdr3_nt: TGCAGCGTCGACCTGGAACAGGGGAATTGGAATGAGCAGTTCTTC
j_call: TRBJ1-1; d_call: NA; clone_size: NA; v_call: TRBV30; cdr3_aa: CAWNLQGNTEAFF; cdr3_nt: TGTGCCTGGAACCTACAGGGGAACACTGAAGCTTTCTTT
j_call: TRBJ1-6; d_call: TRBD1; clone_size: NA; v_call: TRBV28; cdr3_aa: CASSPRDRDNSPLHF; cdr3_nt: TGTGCCAGCAGCCCGAGGGACAGGGATAATTCACCCCTCCACTTT